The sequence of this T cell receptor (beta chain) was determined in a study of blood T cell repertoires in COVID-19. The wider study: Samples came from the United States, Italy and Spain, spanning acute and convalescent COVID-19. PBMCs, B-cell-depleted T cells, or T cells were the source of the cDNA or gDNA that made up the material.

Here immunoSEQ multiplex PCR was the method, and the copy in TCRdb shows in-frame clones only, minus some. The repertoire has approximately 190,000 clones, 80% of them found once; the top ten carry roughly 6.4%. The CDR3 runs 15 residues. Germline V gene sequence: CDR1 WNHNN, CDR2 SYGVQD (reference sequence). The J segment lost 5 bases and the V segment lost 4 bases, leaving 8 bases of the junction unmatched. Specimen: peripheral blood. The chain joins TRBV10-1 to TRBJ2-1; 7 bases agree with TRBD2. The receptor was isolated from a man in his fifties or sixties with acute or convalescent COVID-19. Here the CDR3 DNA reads TGCGCCAGCAGTGGGTCTAGCGGCGAAAACAATGAGCAGTTCTTC. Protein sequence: CASSGSSGENNEQFF.